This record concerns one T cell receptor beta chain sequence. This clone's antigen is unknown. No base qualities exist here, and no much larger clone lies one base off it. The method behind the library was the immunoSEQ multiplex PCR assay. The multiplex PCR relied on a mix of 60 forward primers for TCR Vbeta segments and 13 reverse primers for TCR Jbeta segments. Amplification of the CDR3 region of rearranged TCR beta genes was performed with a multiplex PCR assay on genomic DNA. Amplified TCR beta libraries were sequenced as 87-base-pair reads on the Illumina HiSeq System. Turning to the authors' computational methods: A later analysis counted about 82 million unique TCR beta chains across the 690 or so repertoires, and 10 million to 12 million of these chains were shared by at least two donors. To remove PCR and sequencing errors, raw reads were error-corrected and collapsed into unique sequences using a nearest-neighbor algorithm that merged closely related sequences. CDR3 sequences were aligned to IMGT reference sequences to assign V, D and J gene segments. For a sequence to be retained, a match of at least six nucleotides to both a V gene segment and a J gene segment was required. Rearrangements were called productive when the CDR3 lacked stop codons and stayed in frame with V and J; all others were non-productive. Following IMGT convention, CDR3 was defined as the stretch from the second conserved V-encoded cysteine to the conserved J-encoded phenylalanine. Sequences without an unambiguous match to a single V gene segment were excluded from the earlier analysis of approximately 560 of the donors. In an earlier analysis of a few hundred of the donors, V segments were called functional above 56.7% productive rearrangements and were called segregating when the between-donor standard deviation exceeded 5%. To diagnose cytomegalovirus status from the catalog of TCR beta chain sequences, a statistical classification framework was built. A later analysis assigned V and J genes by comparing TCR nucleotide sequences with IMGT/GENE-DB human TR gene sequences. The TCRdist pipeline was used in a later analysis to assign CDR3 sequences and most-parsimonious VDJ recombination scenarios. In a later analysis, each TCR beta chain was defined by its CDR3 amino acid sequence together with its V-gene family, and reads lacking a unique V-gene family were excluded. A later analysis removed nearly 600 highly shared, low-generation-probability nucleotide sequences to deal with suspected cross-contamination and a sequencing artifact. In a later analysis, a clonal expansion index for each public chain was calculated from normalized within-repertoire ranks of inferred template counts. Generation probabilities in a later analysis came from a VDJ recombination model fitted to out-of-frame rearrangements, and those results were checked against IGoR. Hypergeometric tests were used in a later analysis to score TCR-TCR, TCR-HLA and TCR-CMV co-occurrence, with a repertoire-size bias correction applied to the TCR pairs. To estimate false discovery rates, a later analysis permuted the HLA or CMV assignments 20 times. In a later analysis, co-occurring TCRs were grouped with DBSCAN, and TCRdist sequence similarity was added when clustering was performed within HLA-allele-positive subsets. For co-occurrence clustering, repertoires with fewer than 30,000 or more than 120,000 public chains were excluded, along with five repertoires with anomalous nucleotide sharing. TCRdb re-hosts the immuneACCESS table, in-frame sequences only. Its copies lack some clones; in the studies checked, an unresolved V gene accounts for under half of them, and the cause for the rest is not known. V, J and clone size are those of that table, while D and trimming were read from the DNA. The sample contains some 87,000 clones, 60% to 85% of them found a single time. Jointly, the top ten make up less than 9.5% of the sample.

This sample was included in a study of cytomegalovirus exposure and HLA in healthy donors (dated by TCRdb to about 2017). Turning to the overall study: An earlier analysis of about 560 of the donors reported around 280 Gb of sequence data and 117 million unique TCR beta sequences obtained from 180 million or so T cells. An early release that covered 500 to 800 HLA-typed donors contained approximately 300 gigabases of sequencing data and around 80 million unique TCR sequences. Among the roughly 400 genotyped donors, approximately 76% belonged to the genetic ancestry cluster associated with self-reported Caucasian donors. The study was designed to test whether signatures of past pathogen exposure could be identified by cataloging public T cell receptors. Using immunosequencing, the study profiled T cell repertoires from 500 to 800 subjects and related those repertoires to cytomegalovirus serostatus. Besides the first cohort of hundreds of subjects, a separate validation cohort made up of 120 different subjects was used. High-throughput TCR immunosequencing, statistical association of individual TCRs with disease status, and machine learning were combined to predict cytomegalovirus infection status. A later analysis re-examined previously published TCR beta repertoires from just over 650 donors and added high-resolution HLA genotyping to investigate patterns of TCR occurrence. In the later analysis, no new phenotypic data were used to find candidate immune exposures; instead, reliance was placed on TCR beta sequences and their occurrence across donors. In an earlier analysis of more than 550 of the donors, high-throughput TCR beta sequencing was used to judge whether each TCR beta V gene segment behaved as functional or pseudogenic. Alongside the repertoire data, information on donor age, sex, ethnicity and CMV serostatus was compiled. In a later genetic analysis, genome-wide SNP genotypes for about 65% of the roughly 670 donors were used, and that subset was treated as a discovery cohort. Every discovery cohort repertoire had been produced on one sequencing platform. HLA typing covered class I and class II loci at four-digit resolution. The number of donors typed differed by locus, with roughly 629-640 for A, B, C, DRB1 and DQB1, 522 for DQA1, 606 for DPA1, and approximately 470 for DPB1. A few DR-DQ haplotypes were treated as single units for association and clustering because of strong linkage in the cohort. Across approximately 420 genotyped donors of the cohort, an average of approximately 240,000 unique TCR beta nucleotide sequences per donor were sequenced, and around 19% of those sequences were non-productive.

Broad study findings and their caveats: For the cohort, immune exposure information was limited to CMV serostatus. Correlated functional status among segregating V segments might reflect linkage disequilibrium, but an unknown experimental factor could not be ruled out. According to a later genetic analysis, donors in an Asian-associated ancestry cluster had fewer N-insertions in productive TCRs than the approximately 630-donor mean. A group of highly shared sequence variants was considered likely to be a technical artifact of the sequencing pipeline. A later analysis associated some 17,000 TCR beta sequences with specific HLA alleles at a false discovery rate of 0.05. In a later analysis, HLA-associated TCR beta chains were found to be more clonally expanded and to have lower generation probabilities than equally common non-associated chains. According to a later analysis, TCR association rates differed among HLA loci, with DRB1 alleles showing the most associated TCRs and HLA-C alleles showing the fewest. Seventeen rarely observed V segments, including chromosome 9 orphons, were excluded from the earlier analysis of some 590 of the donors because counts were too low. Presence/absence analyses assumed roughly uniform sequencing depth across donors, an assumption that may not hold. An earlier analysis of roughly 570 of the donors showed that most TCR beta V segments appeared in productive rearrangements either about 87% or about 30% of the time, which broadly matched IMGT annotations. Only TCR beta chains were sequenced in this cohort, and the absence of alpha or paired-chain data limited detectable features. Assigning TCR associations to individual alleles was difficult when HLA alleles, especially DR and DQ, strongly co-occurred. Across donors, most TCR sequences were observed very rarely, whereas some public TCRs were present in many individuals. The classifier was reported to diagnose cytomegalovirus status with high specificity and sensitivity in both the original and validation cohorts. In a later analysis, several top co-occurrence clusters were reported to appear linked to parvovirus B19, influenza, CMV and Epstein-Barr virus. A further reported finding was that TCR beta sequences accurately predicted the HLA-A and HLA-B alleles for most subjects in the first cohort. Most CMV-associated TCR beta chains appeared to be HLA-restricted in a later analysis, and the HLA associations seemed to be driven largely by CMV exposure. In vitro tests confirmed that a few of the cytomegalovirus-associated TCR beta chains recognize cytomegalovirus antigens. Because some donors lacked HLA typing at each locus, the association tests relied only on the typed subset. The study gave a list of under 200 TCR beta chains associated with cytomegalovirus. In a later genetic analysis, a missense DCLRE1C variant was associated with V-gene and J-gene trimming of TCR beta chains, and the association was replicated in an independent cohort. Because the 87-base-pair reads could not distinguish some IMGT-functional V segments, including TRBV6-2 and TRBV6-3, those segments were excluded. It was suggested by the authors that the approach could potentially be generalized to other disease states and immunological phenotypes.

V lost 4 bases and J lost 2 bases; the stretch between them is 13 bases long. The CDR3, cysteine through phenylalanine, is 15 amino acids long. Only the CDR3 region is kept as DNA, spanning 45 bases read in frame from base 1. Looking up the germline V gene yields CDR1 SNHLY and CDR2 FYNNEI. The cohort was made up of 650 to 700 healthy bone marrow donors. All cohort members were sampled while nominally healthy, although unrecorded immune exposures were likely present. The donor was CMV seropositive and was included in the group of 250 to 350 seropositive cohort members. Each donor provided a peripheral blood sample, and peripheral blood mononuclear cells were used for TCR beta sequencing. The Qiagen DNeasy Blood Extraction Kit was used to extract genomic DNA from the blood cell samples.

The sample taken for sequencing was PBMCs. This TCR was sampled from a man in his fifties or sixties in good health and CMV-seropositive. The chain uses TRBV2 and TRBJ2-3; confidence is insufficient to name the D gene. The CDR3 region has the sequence CASSGAGRYTDTQYF. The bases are TGTGCCAGCAGTGGCGCAGGCAGATACACAGATACGCAGTATTTT.